This T cell receptor beta chain is from a study of T cells in Graves' hyperthyroidism and ophthalmopathy. Study outcomes and limitations: Clonotypes that were expanded in thyroid above 0.001 mostly appeared in blood too.

On this clonotype: The antigen is undetermined.

Using RNA transcripts as the source, TCR beta CDR3 regions were amplified. With the HTBI primer set, the TCR CDR3 went through a first round of RT-PCR. TCRdb re-analysed the multiplex PCR reads in MiXCR, keeping a single row per CDR3 protein. The table includes over 700,000 distinct CDR3 sequences, around a third detected once. V was pared by 6 bases and J by 7 bases, with 4 bases of the junction left unmatched. The CDR3 length is 11 residues. Germline assignment: CDR1 DFQATT and CDR2 SNEGSKA (reference sequence). Reasons for excluding patients were uncontrolled infection, other autoimmune disease, pregnancy or lactation.

The chain uses TRBV20-1 and TRBJ1-1; TRBD1 aligns across 8 bases. Sequences were obtained from blood. This sequence was found in a woman aged 40 to 50 with Graves' hyperthyroidism. The CDR3 DNA is TGCAGTGCGAGGACAGGGTTTGAAGCTTTCTTT. Its translation: CSARTGFEAFF.